This T cell receptor beta chain was captured by sequencing in a study of cytomegalovirus exposure and HLA in healthy donors. Study conclusions and caveats: Per a later analysis, HLA-associated TCR beta chains showed more clonal expansion than other, equally common TCR beta chains. Rare TCR sequences dominated, though some public TCRs recurred in many donors.

This CDR3 spans 14 amino acids. Germline V gives CDR1 LGHNT, CDR2 FRNRAP. V lost 5 bases to trimming and J lost 2 bases; unmatched junction nucleotides: 4. The PCR was carried out with 60 Vbeta primers and 13 Jbeta primers. The repertoire was sequenced with immunoSEQ multiplex PCR; TCRdb's copy has only in-frame clones and lacks some. Among tens of thousands of clones listed, 70% were seen once. This clone came up many times. The antigen is not known. The origin of this receptor is a woman in her forties or fifties in good health and CMV-seropositive. The V and J genes are TRBV12-5 and TRBJ1-1; TRBD1 agrees at 8 bases. Sequencing was done on a sample of PBMCs. The CDR3: CASGAGGSNTEAFF. In nucleotides, the CDR3 is TGTGCTAGTGGTGCAGGGGGCAGTAACACTGAAGCTTTCTTT.